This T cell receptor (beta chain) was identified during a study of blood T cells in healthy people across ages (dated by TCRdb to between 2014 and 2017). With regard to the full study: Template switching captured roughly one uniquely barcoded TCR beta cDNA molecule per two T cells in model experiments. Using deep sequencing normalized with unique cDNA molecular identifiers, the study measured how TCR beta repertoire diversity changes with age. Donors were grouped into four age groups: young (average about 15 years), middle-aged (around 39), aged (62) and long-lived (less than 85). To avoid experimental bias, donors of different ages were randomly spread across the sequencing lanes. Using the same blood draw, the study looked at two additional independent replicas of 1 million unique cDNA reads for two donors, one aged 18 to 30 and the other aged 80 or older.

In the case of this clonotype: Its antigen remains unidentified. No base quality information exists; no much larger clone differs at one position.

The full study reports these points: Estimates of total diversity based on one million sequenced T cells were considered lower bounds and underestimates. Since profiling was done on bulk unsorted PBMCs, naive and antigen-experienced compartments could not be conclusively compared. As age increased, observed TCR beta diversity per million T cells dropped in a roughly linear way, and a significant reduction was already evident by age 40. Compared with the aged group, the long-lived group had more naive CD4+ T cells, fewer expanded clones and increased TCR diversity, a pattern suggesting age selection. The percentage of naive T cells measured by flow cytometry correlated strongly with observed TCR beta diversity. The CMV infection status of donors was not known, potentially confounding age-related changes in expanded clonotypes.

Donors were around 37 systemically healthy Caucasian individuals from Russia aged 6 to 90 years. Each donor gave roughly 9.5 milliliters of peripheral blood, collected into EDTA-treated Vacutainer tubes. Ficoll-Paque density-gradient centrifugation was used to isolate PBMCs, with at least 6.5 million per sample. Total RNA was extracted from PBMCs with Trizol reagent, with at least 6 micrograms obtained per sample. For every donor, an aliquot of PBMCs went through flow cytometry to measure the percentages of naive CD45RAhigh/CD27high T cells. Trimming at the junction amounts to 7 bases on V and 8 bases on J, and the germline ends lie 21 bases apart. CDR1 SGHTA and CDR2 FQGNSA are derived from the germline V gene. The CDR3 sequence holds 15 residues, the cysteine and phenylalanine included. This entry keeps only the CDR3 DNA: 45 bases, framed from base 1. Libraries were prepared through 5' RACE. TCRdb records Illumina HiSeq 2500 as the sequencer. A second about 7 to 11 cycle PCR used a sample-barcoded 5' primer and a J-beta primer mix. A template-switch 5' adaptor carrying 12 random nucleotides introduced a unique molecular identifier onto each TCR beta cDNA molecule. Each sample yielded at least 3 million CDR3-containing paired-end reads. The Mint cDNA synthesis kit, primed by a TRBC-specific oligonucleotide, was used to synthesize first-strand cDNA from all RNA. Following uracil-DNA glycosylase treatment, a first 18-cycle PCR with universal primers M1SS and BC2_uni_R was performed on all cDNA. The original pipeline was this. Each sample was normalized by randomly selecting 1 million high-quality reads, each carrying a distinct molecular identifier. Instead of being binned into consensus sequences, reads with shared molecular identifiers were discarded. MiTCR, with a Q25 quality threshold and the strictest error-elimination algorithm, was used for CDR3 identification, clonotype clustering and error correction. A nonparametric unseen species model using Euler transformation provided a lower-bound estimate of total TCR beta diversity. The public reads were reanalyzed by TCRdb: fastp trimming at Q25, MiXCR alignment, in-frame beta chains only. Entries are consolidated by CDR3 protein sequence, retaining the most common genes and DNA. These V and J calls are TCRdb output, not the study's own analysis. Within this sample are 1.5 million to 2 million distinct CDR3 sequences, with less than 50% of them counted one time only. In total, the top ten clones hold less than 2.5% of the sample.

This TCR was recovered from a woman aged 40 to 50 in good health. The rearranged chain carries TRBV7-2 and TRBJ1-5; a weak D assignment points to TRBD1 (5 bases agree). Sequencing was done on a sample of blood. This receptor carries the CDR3 CASNREGGALEPQHF. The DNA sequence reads TGTGCCAGCAACCGGGAGGGCGGGGCCCTTGAGCCCCAGCATTTT.